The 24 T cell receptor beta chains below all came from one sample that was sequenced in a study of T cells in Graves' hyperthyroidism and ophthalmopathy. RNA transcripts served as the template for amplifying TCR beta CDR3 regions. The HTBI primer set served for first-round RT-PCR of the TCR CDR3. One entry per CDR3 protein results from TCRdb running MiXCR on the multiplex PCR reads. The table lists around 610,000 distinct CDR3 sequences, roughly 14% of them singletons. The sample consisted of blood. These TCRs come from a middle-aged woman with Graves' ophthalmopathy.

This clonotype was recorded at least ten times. The CDR3 sequence: CSVVGGSAGYYGYTF. As DNA, the CDR3 is TGCAGCGTTGTAGGCGGCAGTGCGGGTTACTATGGCTACACCTTC. J is TRBJ1-2 and V is TRBV29-1; D uncertain. This CDR3 comprises 15 residues. Germline values: CDR1 SQVTM, CDR2 ANQGSEA. The V end lost 4 bases, the J end lost 3 bases, and 18 bases lay between the germline ends. Drawing the rest from reference TRBV29-1 and TRBJ1-2, the complete variable domain is SAVISQKPSRDICQRGTSLTIQCQVDSQVTMMFWYRQQPGQSLTLIATANQGSEATYESGFVIDKFPISRPNLTFSTLTVSNMSPEDSSIYLCSVVGGSAGYYGYTFGSGTRLTVV.

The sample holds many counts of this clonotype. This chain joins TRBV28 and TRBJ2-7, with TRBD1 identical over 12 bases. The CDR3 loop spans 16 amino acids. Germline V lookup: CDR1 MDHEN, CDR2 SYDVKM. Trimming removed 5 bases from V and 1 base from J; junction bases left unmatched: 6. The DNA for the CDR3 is TGTGCCAGCAGTATACCGGGACAGGGGGCTTCCTACGAGCAGTACTTC. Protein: CASSIPGQGASYEQYF.

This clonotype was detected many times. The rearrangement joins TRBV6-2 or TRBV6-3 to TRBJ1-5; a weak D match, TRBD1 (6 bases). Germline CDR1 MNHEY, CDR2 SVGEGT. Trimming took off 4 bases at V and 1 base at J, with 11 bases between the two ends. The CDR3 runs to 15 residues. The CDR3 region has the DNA TGTGCCAGCAGTTGGGCAGGGGCGAGCAATCAGCCCCAGCATTTT. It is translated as CASSWAGASNQPQHF.

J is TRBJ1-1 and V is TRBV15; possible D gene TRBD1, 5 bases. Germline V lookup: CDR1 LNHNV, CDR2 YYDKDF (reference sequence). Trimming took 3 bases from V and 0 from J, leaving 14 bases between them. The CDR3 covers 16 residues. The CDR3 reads CATSRVAGRLNTEAFF. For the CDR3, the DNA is TGTGCCACCAGCAGGGTTGCGGGACGGTTGAACACTGAAGCTTTCTTT.

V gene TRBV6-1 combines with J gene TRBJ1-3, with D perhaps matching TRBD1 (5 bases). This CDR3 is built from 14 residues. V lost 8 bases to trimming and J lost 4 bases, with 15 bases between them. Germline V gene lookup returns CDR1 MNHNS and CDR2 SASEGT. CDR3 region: CASGVGGRGNTIYF. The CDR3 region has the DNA TGTGCCAGCGGAGTCGGGGGGAGGGGAAACACCATATATTTT.

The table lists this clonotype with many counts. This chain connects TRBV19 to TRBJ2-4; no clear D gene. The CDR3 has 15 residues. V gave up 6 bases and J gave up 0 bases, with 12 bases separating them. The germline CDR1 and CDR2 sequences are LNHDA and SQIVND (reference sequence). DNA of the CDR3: TGTGCCAGTAGCCCCCGGACGTTAGCCAAAAACATTCAGTACTTC. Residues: CASSPRTLAKNIQYF.

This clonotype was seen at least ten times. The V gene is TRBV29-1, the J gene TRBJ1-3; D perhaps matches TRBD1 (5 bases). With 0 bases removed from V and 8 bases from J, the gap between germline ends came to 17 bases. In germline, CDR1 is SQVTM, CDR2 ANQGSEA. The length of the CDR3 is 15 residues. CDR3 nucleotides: TGCAGCGTTGAAGATCCACAGGTCCGTAGAGACACCATATATTTT. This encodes CSVEDPQVRRDTIYF.

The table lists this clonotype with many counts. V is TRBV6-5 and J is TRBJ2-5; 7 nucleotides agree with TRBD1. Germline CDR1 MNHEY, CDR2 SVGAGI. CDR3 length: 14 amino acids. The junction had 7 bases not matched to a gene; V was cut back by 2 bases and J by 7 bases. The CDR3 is CASSYGTALGTQYF. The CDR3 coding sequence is TGTGCCAGCAGTTACGGGACAGCCCTAGGGACCCAGTACTTC.

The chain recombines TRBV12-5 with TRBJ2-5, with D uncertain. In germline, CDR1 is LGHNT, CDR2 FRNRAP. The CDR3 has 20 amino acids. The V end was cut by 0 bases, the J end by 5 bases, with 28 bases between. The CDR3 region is CASGLVLGWGREMSSETQYF. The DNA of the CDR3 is TGTGCTAGTGGTTTGGTACTTGGCTGGGGAAGGGAAATGTCTTCGGAGACCCAGTACTTC.

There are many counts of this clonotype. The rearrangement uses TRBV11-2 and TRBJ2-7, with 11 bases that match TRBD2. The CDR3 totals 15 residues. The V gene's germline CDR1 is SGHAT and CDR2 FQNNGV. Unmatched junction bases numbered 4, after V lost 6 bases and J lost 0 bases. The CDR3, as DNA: TGTGCCAGCAGTATCGGGACTAGCGGCTCCTACGAGCAGTACTTC. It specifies CASSIGTSGSYEQYF. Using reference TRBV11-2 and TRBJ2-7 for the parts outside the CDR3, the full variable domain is EAGVAQSPRYKIIEKRQSVAFWCNPISGHATLYWYQQILGQGPKLLIQFQNNGVVDDSQLPKDRFSAERLKGVDSTLKIQPAKLEDSAVYLCASSIGTSGSYEQYFGPGTRLTVT.

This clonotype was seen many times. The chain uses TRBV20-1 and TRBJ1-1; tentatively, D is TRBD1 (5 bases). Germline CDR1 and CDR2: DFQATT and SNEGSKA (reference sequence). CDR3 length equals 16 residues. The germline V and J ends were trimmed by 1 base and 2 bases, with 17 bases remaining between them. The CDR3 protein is CSARVPRGDENTEAFF. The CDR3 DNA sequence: TGCAGTGCTAGAGTACCCCGGGGGGATGAAAACACTGAAGCTTTCTTT.

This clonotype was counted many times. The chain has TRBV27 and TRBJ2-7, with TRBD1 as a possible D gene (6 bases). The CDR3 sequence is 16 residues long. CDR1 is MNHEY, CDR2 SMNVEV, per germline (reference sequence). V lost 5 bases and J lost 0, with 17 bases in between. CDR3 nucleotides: TGTGCCAGCAGTGAGTACACAGGGTTAAGCTCCTACGAGCAGTACTTC. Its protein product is CASSEYTGLSSYEQYF.

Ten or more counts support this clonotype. CDR3 loop: CAASYGEQYF. CDR3 in DNA: TGTGCCGCTTCCTATGGCGAGCAGTACTTC. The rearrangement uses TRBV10-3 and TRBJ2-7; D is undetermined. Germline assignment: CDR1 ENHRY and CDR2 SYGVKD. The CDR3 length is 10 residues. Deletions cut 11 bases from V and 6 bases from J, with 11 bases between.

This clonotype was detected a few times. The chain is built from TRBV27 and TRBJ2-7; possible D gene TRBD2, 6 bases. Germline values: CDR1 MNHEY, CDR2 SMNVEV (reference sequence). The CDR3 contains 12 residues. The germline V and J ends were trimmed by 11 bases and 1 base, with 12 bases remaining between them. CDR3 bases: TGTGCCGGTGCTAGCGATTCCTACGAGCAGTACTTC. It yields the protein CAGASDSYEQYF.

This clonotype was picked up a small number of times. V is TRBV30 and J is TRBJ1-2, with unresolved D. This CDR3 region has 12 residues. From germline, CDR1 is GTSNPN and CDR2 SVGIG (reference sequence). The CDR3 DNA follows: TGTGGCGGCGCGGGATCTGGCTATGGCTACACCTTC. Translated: CGGAGSGYGYTF.

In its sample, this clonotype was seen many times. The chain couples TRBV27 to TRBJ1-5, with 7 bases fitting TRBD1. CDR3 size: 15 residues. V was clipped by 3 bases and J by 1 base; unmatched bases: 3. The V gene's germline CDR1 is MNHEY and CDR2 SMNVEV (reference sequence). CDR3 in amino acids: CASSLLQGSNQPQHF. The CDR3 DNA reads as TGTGCCAGCAGTTTGTTACAGGGGAGCAATCAGCCCCAGCATTTT.

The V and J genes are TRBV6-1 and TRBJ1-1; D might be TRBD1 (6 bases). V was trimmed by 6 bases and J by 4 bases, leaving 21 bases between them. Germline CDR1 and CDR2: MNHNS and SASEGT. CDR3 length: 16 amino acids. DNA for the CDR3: TGTGCCAGCAGCCCTCGGACAGCGGGGGGGTTCACTGAAGCTTTCTTT. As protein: CASSPRTAGGFTEAFF.

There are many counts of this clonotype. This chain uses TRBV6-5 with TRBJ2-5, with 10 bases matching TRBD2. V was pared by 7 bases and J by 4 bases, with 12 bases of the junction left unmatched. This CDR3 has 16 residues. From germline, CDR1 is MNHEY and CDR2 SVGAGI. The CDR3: CASIHHSGRDRETQYF. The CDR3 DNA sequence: TGTGCCAGCATTCATCACAGCGGGAGGGACCGAGAGACCCAGTACTTC.

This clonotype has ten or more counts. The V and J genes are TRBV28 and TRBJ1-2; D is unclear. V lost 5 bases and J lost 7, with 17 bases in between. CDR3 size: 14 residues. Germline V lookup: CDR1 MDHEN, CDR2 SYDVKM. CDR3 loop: CASSPTLRGGGYTF. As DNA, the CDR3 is TGTGCCAGCAGTCCGACTCTGAGAGGAGGTGGCTACACCTTC.

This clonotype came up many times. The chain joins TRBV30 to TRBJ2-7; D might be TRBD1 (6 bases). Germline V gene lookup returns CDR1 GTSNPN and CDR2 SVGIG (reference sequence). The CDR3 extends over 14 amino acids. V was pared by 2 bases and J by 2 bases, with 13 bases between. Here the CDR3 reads CAWSPLRTAYEQYF. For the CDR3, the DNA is TGTGCCTGGAGTCCCCTGAGGACAGCCTACGAGCAGTACTTC.

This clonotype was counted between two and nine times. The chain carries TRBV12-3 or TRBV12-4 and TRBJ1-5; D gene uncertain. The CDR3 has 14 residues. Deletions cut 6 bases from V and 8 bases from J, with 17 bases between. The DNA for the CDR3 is TGTGCCAGCAGCAAACGGGATCCCATGGAGCCCCAGCATTTT. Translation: CASSKRDPMEPQHF.

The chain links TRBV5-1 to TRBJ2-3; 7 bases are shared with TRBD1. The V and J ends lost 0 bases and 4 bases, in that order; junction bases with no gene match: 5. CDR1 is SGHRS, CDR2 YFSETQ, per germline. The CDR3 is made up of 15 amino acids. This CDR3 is CASSLETGSPDTQYF. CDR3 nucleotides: TGCGCCAGCAGCTTGGAGACAGGGTCCCCAGATACGCAGTATTTT.

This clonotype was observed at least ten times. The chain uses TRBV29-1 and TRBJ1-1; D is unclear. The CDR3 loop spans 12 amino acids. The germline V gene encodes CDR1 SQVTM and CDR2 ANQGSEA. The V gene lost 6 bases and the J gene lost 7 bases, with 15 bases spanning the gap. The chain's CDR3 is CSVPAEYGEAFF. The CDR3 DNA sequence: TGCAGCGTCCCCGCAGAATATGGTGAAGCTTTCTTT.

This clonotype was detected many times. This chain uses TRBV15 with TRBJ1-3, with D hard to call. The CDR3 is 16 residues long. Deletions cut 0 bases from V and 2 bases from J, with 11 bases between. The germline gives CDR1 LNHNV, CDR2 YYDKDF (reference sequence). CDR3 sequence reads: CATSRDSSTTGNTIYF. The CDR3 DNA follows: TGTGCCACCAGCAGAGATAGCAGTACTACTGGAAACACCATATATTTT.